The source of this T cell receptor (beta chain) is a study of cytomegalovirus exposure and HLA in healthy donors (dated by TCRdb to 2016 to 2017). Describing the broader study: An earlier analysis of roughly 630 of the donors reported about 290 Gb of sequence data and some 120 million unique TCR beta sequences from some 180 million T cells. About 280 gigabases of sequencing data and around 85 million unique TCR sequences made up an early release that covered nearly 650 HLA-typed donors. Class I and class II HLA loci were covered by the typing at four-digit resolution. On average, around 240,000 unique TCR beta nucleotide sequences were sequenced per donor among 398 genotyped donors of the cohort, with around 19% of those sequences being non-productive. The aim of the study was to test whether cataloging public T cell receptors could identify signatures of past pathogen exposure. Typing coverage differed by locus: A, B, C, DRB1 and DQB1 were typed in roughly 620-630 donors, DQA1 in 522, DPA1 in some 570, and DPB1 in just under 480. In addition to the first cohort of 650 to 750 subjects, a separate validation cohort of about 120 different subjects was used. The later analysis used no new phenotypic data to find candidate immune exposures, relying instead on TCR beta sequences and their occurrence across donors. In an earlier analysis of over 550 of the donors, high-throughput TCR beta sequencing was used to judge whether each TCR beta V gene segment behaved as functional or pseudogenic. High-throughput TCR immunosequencing, statistical association of individual TCRs with disease status, and machine learning were combined to predict cytomegalovirus infection status. Of the approximately 400 genotyped donors, roughly 85% fell in the genetic ancestry cluster associated with self-reported Caucasian donors. The study used immunosequencing to profile the T cell repertoires of approximately 690 subjects and linked those repertoires to cytomegalovirus serostatus. Every repertoire in the discovery cohort had been generated on one and the same sequencing platform. Alongside the repertoire data, information on donor age, sex, ethnicity and CMV serostatus was compiled. A later analysis re-analyzed previously published TCR beta repertoires from 550 to 700 donors and added high-resolution HLA genotyping to study TCR occurrence patterns. Because of strong linkage in the cohort, a few DR-DQ haplotypes were treated as single units for association and clustering. In a later genetic analysis, genome-wide SNP genotypes for about 65% of the 666 donors were used, and that subset was treated as a discovery cohort. Broad study findings and their caveats: The cohort was sequenced for TCR beta chains only, and without alpha or paired-chain data the features that could be detected were limited. For the cohort, immune exposure information was limited to CMV serostatus. Most TCR sequences were observed very rarely across donors, whereas some public TCRs were present in many individuals. According to a later analysis, most CMV-associated TCR beta chains appeared to be HLA-restricted, and the HLA associations seemed to be driven largely by CMV exposure. In a later analysis, TCR association rates were found to vary across HLA loci, with the most associated TCRs seen for DRB1 alleles and the fewest for HLA-C alleles. V-gene and J-gene trimming of TCR beta chains was associated with a missense DCLRE1C variant in a later genetic analysis, and the association was replicated in an independent cohort. At a false discovery rate of 0.05, a later analysis linked about 16,000 TCR beta sequences to specific HLA alleles. The classifier was reported to diagnose cytomegalovirus status with high specificity and sensitivity in both the original cohort and the validation cohort. The earlier analysis of about 600 of the donors excluded roughly 16 rarely observed V segments, including chromosome 9 orphons, because counts were too low. The 87-base-pair reads could not distinguish some IMGT-functional V segments, including TRBV6-2 and TRBV6-3, so those segments were excluded. According to a later analysis, parvovirus B19, influenza, CMV and Epstein-Barr virus appeared linked to several top co-occurrence clusters. In the study, around 160 TCR beta chains were listed as associated with cytomegalovirus. Broadly in line with IMGT annotations, most TCR beta V segments showed up in productive rearrangements about 87% or about 30% of the time in an earlier analysis of about 500 of the donors. Assigning TCR associations to individual alleles was difficult when HLA alleles, especially DR and DQ, strongly co-occurred. The authors suggested that the approach could potentially be extended to other disease states and immunological phenotypes. Roughly uniform sequencing depth across donors was assumed in presence/absence analyses, although this assumption may not hold. A cluster of highly shared sequence variants was judged likely to be a technical artifact of the sequencing pipeline. Compared with the roughly 670-donor mean, donors in an Asian-associated ancestry cluster had fewer N-insertions in productive TCRs, according to a later genetic analysis. Correlated functional status among segregating V segments might reflect linkage disequilibrium, but an unknown experimental factor could not be ruled out. Three of the identified cytomegalovirus-associated TCR beta chains were confirmed in vitro to be specific for cytomegalovirus antigens. In a later analysis, HLA-associated TCR beta chains were found to be more clonally expanded and to have lower generation probabilities than equally common non-associated chains. A further reported finding was that TCR beta sequences accurately predicted the HLA-A and HLA-B alleles for most subjects in the first cohort. Because HLA typing was missing for some donors at each locus, association tests included only the typed subset.

Details on this clone: It has no known antigen specificity. Base qualities are not provided; no much larger clone lies one nucleotide away.

Receptor amplification or capture employed the immunoSEQ multiplex PCR assay. The multiplex PCR relied on a mix of 60 forward primers for TCR Vbeta segments and 13 reverse primers for TCR Jbeta segments. The CDR3 region of rearranged TCR beta genes was amplified from genomic DNA with a multiplex PCR assay. Amplified TCR beta libraries were sequenced as 87-base-pair reads on the Illumina HiSeq System. Processing in the source paper ran as follows. Across the 670 or so repertoires, a later analysis counted roughly 77 million unique TCR beta chains, around 10 million of which were shared by at least two donors. Raw reads were error-corrected and collapsed into unique sequences by a nearest-neighbor algorithm in which closely related sequences were merged to remove PCR and sequencing errors. V, D and J gene segments were assigned by aligning CDR3 sequences to IMGT reference sequences. For a sequence to be retained, at least a six-nucleotide match to both a V gene segment and a J gene segment was required. Rearrangements were classified as productive when the CDR3 lacked stop codons and remained in frame with V and J, and all other rearrangements were classified as non-productive. CDR3 was defined by IMGT convention, running from the second conserved V-encoded cysteine to the conserved J-encoded phenylalanine. The earlier analysis of a few hundred of the donors excluded any sequence lacking an unambiguous match to a single V gene segment. An earlier analysis of 500 to 700 of the donors classified V segments as functional when productive rearrangements were above 56.7% and as segregating when the standard deviation between donors was above 5%. To diagnose cytomegalovirus status from the catalog of TCR beta chain sequences, a statistical classification framework was built. In a later analysis, TCR nucleotide sequences were compared against IMGT/GENE-DB human TR gene sequences so that V and J genes could be assigned. Using the TCRdist pipeline, a later analysis assigned CDR3 sequences along with most-parsimonious VDJ recombination scenarios. A later analysis defined each TCR beta chain by its CDR3 amino acid sequence plus V-gene family, and excluded reads lacking a unique V-gene family. As a way to deal with suspected cross-contamination and a sequencing artifact, a later analysis dropped roughly 600 nucleotide sequences that were highly shared and had low generation probability. A later analysis calculated a clonal expansion index for each public chain from normalized within-repertoire ranks of inferred template counts. In a later analysis, generation probabilities were computed with a VDJ recombination model fitted to out-of-frame rearrangements, and the resulting probabilities were checked against IGoR. In a later analysis, TCR-TCR, TCR-HLA and TCR-CMV co-occurrence was scored with hypergeometric tests, and a repertoire-size bias correction was applied to TCR pairs. False discovery rates were estimated in a later analysis by permuting HLA or CMV assignments 20 times. A later analysis grouped co-occurring TCRs with DBSCAN, adding TCRdist sequence similarity when clustering within HLA-allele-positive subsets. Co-occurrence clustering excluded repertoires with fewer than 30,000 or more than 120,000 public chains, plus five with anomalous nucleotide sharing. In TCRdb, the immuneACCESS table is reduced to in-frame sequences with V and J assigned. These tables do not hold every clone; where another copy was compared, an unresolved V gene accounts for under half, and the others remain unexplained. Clonal size and the V and J genes are those of that table, whereas D and trimming came from the DNA. For this sample there are roughly 110,000 clones; roughly 80% appear just once. The ten most abundant clones make up 2% to 3% of the sample.

The cohort consisted of 666 healthy bone marrow donors. All cohort members were sampled while nominally healthy, although unrecorded immune exposures were likely present. The donor was CMV seropositive and was included in the group of some 290 seropositive cohort members. Every donor gave a peripheral blood sample, and the peripheral blood mononuclear cells from that sample were used for TCR beta sequencing. Genomic DNA was extracted from the blood cell samples with the Qiagen DNeasy Blood Extraction Kit. The CDR3 covers 15 residues, taking in both the cysteine and the phenylalanine. Of all the DNA, just the CDR3 is kept, 45 bases in frame from base 1. Trimmed from V: 5 bases; trimmed from J: 9 bases; junction bases lacking a gene match: 13. CDR1 and CDR2 are read off the germline V gene as SNHLY and FYNNEI.

The receptor was derived from a man under 40 in good health and CMV-seropositive. Sequencing was carried out using PBMCs. The rearranged chain carries TRBV2 and TRBJ1-5, with TRBD1 identical over 7 junction bases. The DNA is as follows: TGTGCCAGCAGTCCCCTGGGGGACAGCGGCCCGCCCCAGCATTTT. Its product reads: CASSPLGDSGPPQHF.